The next 7 T cell receptor beta chains were all read from a single sample in a study of radiotherapy plus CTLA-4 blockade in lung cancer. Libraries were prepared by immunoSEQ multiplex PCR; TCRdb keeps only in-frame clonotypes and omits some of them. The sample consists of approximately 50,000 clones, approximately 73% of them appearing once. The source material was peripheral blood, sampled from a patient treated with radiotherapy plus ipilimumab. Source of these receptors: a human donor with non-small cell lung cancer who had a complete response to radiotherapy plus ipilimumab.

The chain joins TRBV2 to TRBJ1-1; a weak D match, TRBD1 (6 bases). Germline lookup yields CDR1 SNHLY and CDR2 FYNNEI. The V and J ends lost 2 bases and 5 bases respectively, with 15 bases between them. CDR3 length: 15 amino acids. CDR3 amino acids: CASSEFTGTGTEAFF. Here the CDR3 DNA reads TGTGCCAGCAGTGAATTTACAGGGACGGGGACTGAAGCTTTCTTT.

This clone is a singleton in its sample. The V gene is TRBV6-5, the J gene TRBJ2-7, with 8 bases fitting TRBD2. Trimming at V came to 10 bases and at J to 0 bases, leaving 8 bases not matched to a gene. This CDR3 region has 14 residues. Germline V gives CDR1 MNHEY, CDR2 SVGAGI. CDR3 DNA sequence: TGTGCCACCAGAGCGCGGGGGGTCTCCTACGAGCAGTACTTC. Protein: CATRARGVSYEQYF.

The CDR3 loop is CASSFRDRYYEQYF. The CDR3 nucleotides read TGTGCCAGCAGCTTTCGGGACAGGTACTACGAGCAGTACTTC. This chain uses TRBV2 with TRBJ2-7; 8 bases agree with TRBD1. The trim removed 6 bases at V and 3 bases at J, leaving 7 bases unmatched. The length of the CDR3 is 14 residues. CDR1 and CDR2 (germline): SNHLY, FYNNEI.

This clone was picked up a small number of times. The V gene is TRBV9, the J gene TRBJ2-6; D remains unclear. Germline V gene data show CDR1 as SGDLS and CDR2 as YYNGEE. V lost 6 bases, J lost 4 bases, and 8 bases lay in between. This CDR3 region has 13 residues. The CDR3 DNA sequence: TGTGCCAGCAAGCCAACCGGGGCCAACGTCCTGACTTTC. It is translated as CASKPTGANVLTF.

The chain has TRBV7-9 and TRBJ1-5; 7 bases line up with TRBD1. The germline V gene has CDR1 SEHNR and CDR2 FQNEAQ (reference sequence). This CDR3 region has 14 residues. After removal of 5 bases from V and 2 bases from J, the junction contained 3 bases not matched to a gene. The CDR3: CASSPGTGNQPQHF. CDR3 bases: TGTGCCAGCAGCCCCGGGACAGGCAATCAGCCCCAGCATTTT.

The gene calls are TRBV7-9 and TRBJ2-7; TRBD1 aligns across 7 bases. Trimming at V came to 5 bases and at J to 6 bases, leaving 10 bases not matched to a gene. Per the germline V gene, CDR1 is SEHNR and CDR2 is FQNEAQ (reference sequence). The CDR3 consists of 14 residues. CDR3 amino acids: CASSPGTGALEQYF. CDR3 coding DNA: TGTGCCAGCAGCCCGGGAACAGGGGCGCTCGAGCAGTACTTC.

This clone qualifies as medium-sized. This chain links TRBV20-1 with TRBJ1-1; D uncertain. Trimming removed 2 bases at V and 2 bases at J, with 3 bases between. This CDR3 contains 11 residues. CDR1 is DFQATT, CDR2 SNEGSKA, per germline (reference sequence). The CDR3 DNA follows: TGCAGTGCTAGACTTAACACTGAAGCTTTCTTT. Its protein is CSARLNTEAFF.